A single sample gave rise to the 6 T cell receptor beta chains below, sequenced in a study of chemoradiotherapy in HPV16-positive cancers. Only in-frame clones appear in the TCRdb table, and some are missing; sequencing was by immunoSEQ multiplex PCR. Of around 6,200 clones in the sample, 75% to 85% were seen once. The starting material was tumor tissue, obtained from a patient who underwent chemoradiotherapy. The receptor source for this set is a human donor with HPV-associated anogenital cancer.

J is TRBJ2-7 and V is TRBV14; 11 bases are shared with TRBD1. The V and J ends lost 4 bases and 5 bases, in that order; junction bases with no gene match: 7. The germline gives CDR1 SGHDN, CDR2 FVKESK. The CDR3 sequence is 15 residues long. In nucleotides, the CDR3 is TGTGCCAGCAGCCGGGCGGGACAGGGGGGCCACGAGCAGTACTTC. It translates to CASSRAGQGGHEQYF.

This chain links TRBV5-1 with TRBJ1-1; no definite D call. CDR1 and CDR2 from the germline V gene are SGHRS and YFSETQ. V lost 3 bases to trimming and J lost 1 base, with 7 bases between them. The CDR3 is 13 residues long. CDR3 coding DNA: TGCGCCAGCAGCTCCGAGGCGAACACTGAAGCTTTCTTT. This translates into CASSSEANTEAFF.

The chain carries TRBV6-1 and TRBJ2-1, with D perhaps matching TRBD2 (5 bases). Deletions cut 7 bases from V and 0 bases from J, with 10 bases between. The CDR3 consists of 14 residues. Germline-derived CDR1 and CDR2 are MNHNS and SASEGT. Here the CDR3 DNA reads TGTGCCAGCATACTAGGGAGCTCCTACAATGAGCAGTTCTTC. Amino acid sequence: CASILGSSYNEQFF.

The chain combines TRBV6-5 with TRBJ2-2; TRBD1 matches at 8 bases. J was trimmed by 7 bases and V by 0 bases; bases with no gene match: 1. CDR3 length: 14 residues. The germline gives CDR1 MNHEY, CDR2 SVGAGI. The CDR3 loop is CASSYSTGGGELFF. In DNA form, the CDR3 reads TGTGCCAGCAGTTACTCAACAGGGGGCGGGGAGCTGTTTTTT.

This sequence joins TRBV7-6 and TRBJ1-6, with TRBD1 as a possible D gene (5 bases). Per the germline V gene, CDR1 is SGHVS and CDR2 is FNYEAQ. This CDR3 contains 15 residues. The V and J ends lost 4 bases and 9 bases respectively, with 16 bases between them. CDR3 DNA sequence: TGTGCCAGCAGCTCGCGGGGGGGAGAAGGTTCACCCCTCCACTTT. Translated, it gives CASSSRGGEGSPLHF.

This chain uses TRBV5-1 with TRBJ1-5; D is possibly TRBD1 (5 bases). The CDR3 length is 15 residues. Trimming removed 2 bases at V and 2 bases at J, with 11 bases between. CDR1 and CDR2 from the germline V gene are SGHRS and YFSETQ. The CDR3 sequence: CASSLGVGGNQPQHF. The CDR3, as DNA: TGCGCCAGCAGCTTAGGGGTCGGCGGCAATCAGCCCCAGCATTTT.